This T cell receptor (beta chain) originates from a study of metastatic and nonmetastatic thyroid tumors. Study-level information: Repertoires of blood and of tissue (tumor or nodule) from malignant and benign thyroid patients were compared.

V lost 2 bases, J lost 19 bases, and 22 bases stayed unmatched. This CDR3 is 17 amino acids long. CDR1 is SGHVS, CDR2 FQNEAQ, per germline. MiXCR was used by TCRdb to re-call the PCR reads. The sample has several thousand clones; roughly 30% are singletons. Not a single patient had been given any form of treatment at any point before undergoing thyroid surgery. About this clone itself: Its antigen is still unknown.

Findings and caveats of the study: Relative to benign nodules, malignant thyroid tumors were reportedly characterized by significantly elevated TCR beta diversity in blood and tumor.

The rearrangement uses TRBV7-8 and TRBJ2-6; 8 nucleotides align to TRBD1. This clonotype was sampled from a female donor with papillary thyroid cancer or a benign thyroid nodule (not recorded which). Some clones in this sample may be carry-over from other donors' samples. What was sequenced was adjacent normal tissue. The CDR3 loop is CASSLMVTGAGANVLTF. CDR3 sequence (DNA): TGTGCCAGCAGCTTAATGGTGACAGGGGCTGGGGCCAACGTTCTTACTTTC.